The clone carrying this T cell receptor beta chain occurred a few times. This sample was included in a study of blood T cell repertoires in COVID-19. Turning to the study itself: Spain, Italy and the United States supplied samples that represented acute and convalescent COVID-19. From T cells, B-cell-depleted T cells, or PBMCs came the material, which was cDNA or gDNA.

This CDR3 region has 13 residues. Per the original data handling: Amplified reference gene primers provided the basis for estimating nucleated cell counts. The assay was immunoSEQ multiplex PCR, and TCRdb's table has in-frame clones only and misses some. From that table come the V and J calls and clone size; the DNA was used to work out D and trimming. This sample has about 81,000 clones; over 75% occur once, and the top ten carry less than 15%. The chain is built from TRBV1 and TRBJ2-7; the DNA was not compared with TRBD1, the D call given in the table. TRBV1 is classified as a pseudogene. This receptor was taken from a man in his 70s with active or convalescent COVID-19. The sample consisted of peripheral blood. The CDR3 DNA reads as TGCACCAGCAGCCTCAGGGTGCCCTACGAGCAGTACTTC. Protein product: CTSSLRVPYEQYF.